The present entry profiles one TCR beta chain with its context. The sample holds other DNA sequences that translate to the same CDR3. The data were taken from a study of blood T cell repertoires in COVID-19. For the study at large: T cells, B-cell-depleted T cells, or PBMCs provided the cDNA or gDNA that served as material.

The germline gives CDR1 WSHSY, CDR2 SAAADI. Trimming shortened V by 6 bases and J by 0 bases, and 11 bases separated the two germline ends. The CDR3 runs to 14 residues. Seattle's enrolled individuals joined amid active infection and were then monitored longitudinally. In the original processing: Counts of nucleated cells, estimated from reference gene primer amplification, were obtained. Some clones are missing from TCRdb's copy, which holds only in-frame ones; the method was immunoSEQ multiplex PCR. V, J and clone size are those of that table, while D and trimming were read from the DNA. The sample shows around 320,000 clones, roughly nine tenths of them seen only once.

Sample: peripheral blood. The chain employs TRBV10-2 and TRBJ1-1; possible D gene TRBD1, 6 bases. The clonotype was recovered from a woman between 25 and 40 years old with COVID-19, enrolled during active disease. CDR3 amino acids: CASRAQGMNTEAFF. The CDR3 nucleotides are TGCGCCAGCAGAGCACAGGGTATGAACACTGAAGCTTTCTTT.